One and the same sample provided the 9 T cell receptor beta chains below, sequenced in a study of OX40 agonist ivuxolimab in advanced cancers. Assay: immunoSEQ multiplex PCR; the TCRdb copy retains only in-frame clones and omits some. Altogether about 30,000 clones are present, about 86% being singletons, with the ten largest covering around 28%. The sample here was CD4+ or CD8+ T cells sorted from blood, taken in a trial of the OX40 agonist ivuxolimab. The receptors come from an adult with an advanced solid tumor such as melanoma, head and neck, liver or kidney cancer.

The V call is TRBV9, the J call TRBJ2-7, with 10 bases lining up with TRBD1. Per the germline V gene, CDR1 is SGDLS and CDR2 is YYNGEE. V dropped 0 bases and J dropped 8; count of bases not matched to a gene: 5. CDR3 length: 14 residues. Here the CDR3 DNA reads TGTGCCAGCAGCGTAGGCGGGACAGGGGAAAAGCAGTACTTC. This translates into CASSVGGTGEKQYF.

This clone was found a few times. The rearrangement links TRBV5-6 to TRBJ2-6; D perhaps matches TRBD2 (6 bases). The CDR3 loop spans 15 amino acids. V shed 6 bases and J shed 2 bases, with 12 bases lying between them. CDR1 and CDR2 (germline): SGHDT, YYEEEE. In nucleotides, the CDR3 is TGTGCCAGCAACTACTGGGGGGCTGGGGCCAACGTCCTGACTTTC. Translated, it gives CASNYWGAGANVLTF.

The chain carries TRBV27 and TRBJ1-2; weak D call: TRBD1 (5 bases). This CDR3 contains 13 residues. Deletions cut 5 bases from V and 8 bases from J, with 15 bases between. The V gene's germline CDR1 is MNHEY and CDR2 SMNVEV (reference sequence). CDR3 sequence reads: CASSTLTDAGYTF. DNA for the CDR3: TGTGCCAGCAGTACCCTGACAGATGCCGGCTACACCTTC.

This chain connects TRBV5-5 to TRBJ2-7; 9 bases fit TRBD1. CDR1 and CDR2 (germline): SGHKS, YYEKEE (reference sequence). The CDR3 is 16 amino acids. Trimming took 0 bases from V and 0 from J; bases not matched to a gene: 4. In DNA, the CDR3 is TGTGCCAGCAGCTTGGCCCCGGGACAGGGCTCCTACGAGCAGTACTTC. It encodes CASSLAPGQGSYEQYF. Full variable domain (remainder filled in from reference TRBV5-5 and TRBJ2-7): DAGVTQSPTHLIKTRGQQVTLRCSPISGHKSVSWYQQVLGQGPQFIFQYYEKEERGRGNFPDRFSARQFPNYSSELNVNALLLGDSALYLCASSLAPGQGSYEQYFGPGTRLTVT.

The chain combines TRBV15 with TRBJ1-6; no clear D gene. CDR1 and CDR2 (germline): LNHNV, YYDKDF (reference sequence). The CDR3 totals 17 residues. The V gene lost 0 bases and the J gene lost 9 bases, with 18 bases spanning the gap. CDR3 amino acids: CATSRDGLDSMGSPLHF. Here the CDR3 DNA reads TGTGCCACCAGCAGAGACGGGCTGGACTCAATGGGTTCACCCCTCCACTTT.

This chain uses TRBV5-3 with TRBJ2-7; the match to TRBD1 covers 9 bases. TRBV5-3 is reported as an ORF; its role is uncertain. With 8 bases clipped from V and 7 bases from J, the junction kept 10 bases outside the gene matches. This CDR3 is 13 amino acids long. CDR3 protein: CASSPGQGREQYF. The CDR3 nucleotides are TGTGCCAGCAGCCCGGGACAGGGCAGGGAGCAGTACTTC.

J is TRBJ1-1 and V is TRBV4-2; D uncertain. Trimming left V 5 bases short and J 1 base short, with 8 bases between. There are 13 residues in the CDR3. Germline CDR1 and CDR2: LGHNA and YNFKEQ. CDR3 sequence: CASSISSNTEAFF. The CDR3 nucleotides are TGTGCCAGCAGCATCTCTTCGAACACTGAAGCTTTCTTT.

The chain links TRBV18 to TRBJ2-1, with D hard to call. CDR1 and CDR2 (germline): KGHSH, LQKENI. V shed 3 bases and J shed 4 bases, with 13 bases lying between them. The CDR3 has 15 amino acids. CDR3 nucleotide sequence: TGTGCCAGCTCACCCGCGGCAGTTAATTACAATGAGCAGTTCTTC. Its translation is CASSPAAVNYNEQFF.

V gene TRBV6-5 combines with J gene TRBJ1-1; D unclear. Per germline, CDR1 MNHEY and CDR2 SVGAGI. Trimming pared 2 bases from V and 2 bases from J, leaving 9 bases between. This CDR3 has 14 amino acids. Here the CDR3 DNA reads TGTGCCAGCAGTTACGGTGCAGATAACACTGAAGCTTTCTTT. Translating gives CASSYGADNTEAFF.